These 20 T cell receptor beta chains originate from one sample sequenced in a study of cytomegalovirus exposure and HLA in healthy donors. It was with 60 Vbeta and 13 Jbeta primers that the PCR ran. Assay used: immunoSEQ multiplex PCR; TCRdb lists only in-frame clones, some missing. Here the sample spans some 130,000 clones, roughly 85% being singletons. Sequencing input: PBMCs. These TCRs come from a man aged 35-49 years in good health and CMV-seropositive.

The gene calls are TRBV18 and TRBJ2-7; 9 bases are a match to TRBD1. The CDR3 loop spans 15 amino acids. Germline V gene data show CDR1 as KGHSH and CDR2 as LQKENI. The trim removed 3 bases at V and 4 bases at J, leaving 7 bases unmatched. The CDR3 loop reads CASSPKDRGSYEQYF. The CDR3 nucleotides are TGTGCCAGCTCACCGAAGGACAGGGGAAGTTACGAGCAGTACTTC.

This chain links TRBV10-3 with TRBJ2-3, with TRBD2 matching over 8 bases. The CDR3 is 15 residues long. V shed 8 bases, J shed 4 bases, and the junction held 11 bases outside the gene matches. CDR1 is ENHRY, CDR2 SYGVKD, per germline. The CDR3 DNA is TGTGCCATCCTCGACTCCCCGGGAGGGTCAGATACGCAGTATTTT. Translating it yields CAILDSPGGSDTQYF.

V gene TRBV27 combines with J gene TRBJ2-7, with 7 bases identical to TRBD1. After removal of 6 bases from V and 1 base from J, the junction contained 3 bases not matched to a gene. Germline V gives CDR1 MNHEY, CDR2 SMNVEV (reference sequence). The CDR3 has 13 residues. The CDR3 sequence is CASSWDRSYEQYF. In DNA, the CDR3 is TGTGCCAGCAGCTGGGACAGATCCTACGAGCAGTACTTC.

The CDR3 nucleotides are TGTGCCAGCAGGGCCGGGACAGGGGGAATCGGGGAGCTGTTTTTT. Amino acid sequence: CASRAGTGGIGELFF. The V gene is TRBV2, the J gene TRBJ2-2; 11 bases fit TRBD1. The J segment lost 7 bases and the V segment lost 6 bases, leaving 7 bases of the junction unmatched. Germline assignment: CDR1 SNHLY and CDR2 FYNNEI. The CDR3 spans 15 residues.

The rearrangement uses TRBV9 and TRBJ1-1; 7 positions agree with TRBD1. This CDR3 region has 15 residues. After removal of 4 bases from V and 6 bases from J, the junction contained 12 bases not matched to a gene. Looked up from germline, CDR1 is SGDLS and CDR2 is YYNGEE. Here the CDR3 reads CASSPQQGWIAEAFF. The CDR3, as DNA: TGTGCCAGCAGCCCCCAACAGGGGTGGATCGCTGAAGCTTTCTTT.

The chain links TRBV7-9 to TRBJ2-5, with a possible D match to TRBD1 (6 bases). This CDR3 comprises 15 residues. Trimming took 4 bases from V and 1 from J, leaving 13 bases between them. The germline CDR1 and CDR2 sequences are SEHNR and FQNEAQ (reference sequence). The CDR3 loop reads CASSSIGQIQETQYF. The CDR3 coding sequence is TGTGCCAGCAGCTCTATTGGACAGATCCAAGAGACCCAGTACTTC. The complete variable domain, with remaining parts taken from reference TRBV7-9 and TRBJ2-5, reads DTGVSQNPRHKITKRGQNVTFRCDPISEHNRLYWYRQTLGQGPEFLTYFQNEAQLEKSRLLSDRFSAERPKGSFSTLEIQRTEQGDSAMYLCASSSIGQIQETQYFGPGTRLLVL.

CDR3 region: CAIGAGGELFF. In DNA form, the CDR3 reads TGTGCCATCGGGGCTGGCGGGGAGCTGTTTTTT. The chain has TRBV10-3 and TRBJ2-2; TRBD1 might be the D (5 bases). Germline CDR1 and CDR2: ENHRY and SYGVKD. V was pared by 8 bases and J by 7 bases, with 8 bases between. The CDR3 sequence is 11 residues long.

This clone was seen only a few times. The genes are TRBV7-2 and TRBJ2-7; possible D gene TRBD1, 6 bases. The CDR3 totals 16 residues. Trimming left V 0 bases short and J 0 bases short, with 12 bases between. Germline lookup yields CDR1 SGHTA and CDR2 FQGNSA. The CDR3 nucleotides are TGTGCCAGCAGCTTAGCGTTTGACAGGTACTCCTACGAGCAGTACTTC. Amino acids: CASSLAFDRYSYEQYF.

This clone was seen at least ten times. CDR3 protein: CASSLAQVAYEQYF. The CDR3, as DNA: TGTGCCAGCAGCTTGGCACAGGTTGCCTACGAGCAGTACTTC. V usage is TRBV7-9 and J usage is TRBJ2-7; a weak D match, TRBD1 (5 bases). V was pared by 3 bases and J by 2 bases, with 11 bases between. The CDR3 length is 14 residues. CDR1 is SEHNR and CDR2 is FQNEAQ in the germline V gene (reference sequence).

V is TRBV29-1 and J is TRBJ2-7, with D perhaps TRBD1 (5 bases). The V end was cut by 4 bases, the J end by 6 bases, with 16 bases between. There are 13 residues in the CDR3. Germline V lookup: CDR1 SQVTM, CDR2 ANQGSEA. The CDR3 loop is CSVVSWGLAEQYF. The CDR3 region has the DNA TGCAGCGTTGTCAGTTGGGGCCTTGCCGAGCAGTACTTC.

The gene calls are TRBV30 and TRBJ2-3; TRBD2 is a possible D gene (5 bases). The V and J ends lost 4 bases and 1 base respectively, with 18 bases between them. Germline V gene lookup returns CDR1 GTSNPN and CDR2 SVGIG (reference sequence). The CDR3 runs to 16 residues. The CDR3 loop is CAWTKGEGRGTDTQYF. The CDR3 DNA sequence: TGTGCCTGGACAAAGGGCGAGGGCCGAGGCACAGATACGCAGTATTTT.

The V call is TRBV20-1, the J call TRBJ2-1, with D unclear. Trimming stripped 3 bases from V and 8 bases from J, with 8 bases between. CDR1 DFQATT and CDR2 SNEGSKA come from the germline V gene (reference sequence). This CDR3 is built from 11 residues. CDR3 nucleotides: TGCAGTGCTAGTGTGGCTCATGAGCAGTTCTTC. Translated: CSASVAHEQFF.

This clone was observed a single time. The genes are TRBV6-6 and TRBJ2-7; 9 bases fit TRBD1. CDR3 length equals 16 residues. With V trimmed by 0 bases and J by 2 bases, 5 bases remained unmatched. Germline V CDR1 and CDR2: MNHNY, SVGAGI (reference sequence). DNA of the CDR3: TGTGCCAGCAGTTACTCCGGGACAGGGATCACCTACGAGCAGTACTTC. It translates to CASSYSGTGITYEQYF.

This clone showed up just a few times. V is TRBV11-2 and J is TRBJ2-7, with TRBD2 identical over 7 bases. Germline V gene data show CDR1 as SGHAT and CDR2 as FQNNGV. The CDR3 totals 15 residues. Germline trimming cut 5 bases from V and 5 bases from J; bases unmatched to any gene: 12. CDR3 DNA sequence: TGTGCCAGCAGCCCCCCTAGCGGCTTAGGGGACGAGCAGTACTTC. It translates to CASSPPSGLGDEQYF.

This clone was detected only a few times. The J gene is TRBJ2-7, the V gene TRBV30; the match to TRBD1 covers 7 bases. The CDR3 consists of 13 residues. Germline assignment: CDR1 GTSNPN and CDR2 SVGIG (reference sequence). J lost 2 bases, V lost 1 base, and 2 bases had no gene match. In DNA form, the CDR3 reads TGTGCCTGGAGTGGACAGGGCCCCTACGAGCAGTACTTC. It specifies CAWSGQGPYEQYF.

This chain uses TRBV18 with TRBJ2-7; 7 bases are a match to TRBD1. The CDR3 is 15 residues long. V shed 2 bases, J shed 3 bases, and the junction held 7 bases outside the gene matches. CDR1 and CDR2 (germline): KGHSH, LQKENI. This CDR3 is CASSPYSGQYYEQYF. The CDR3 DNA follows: TGTGCCAGCTCACCATATTCGGGACAGTACTACGAGCAGTACTTC.

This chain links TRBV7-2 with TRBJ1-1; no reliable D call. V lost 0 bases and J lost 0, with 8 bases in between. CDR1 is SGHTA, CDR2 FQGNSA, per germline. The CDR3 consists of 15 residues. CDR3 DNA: TGTGCCAGCAGCTTAGCCGGTACCCTGAACACTGAAGCTTTCTTT. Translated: CASSLAGTLNTEAFF.

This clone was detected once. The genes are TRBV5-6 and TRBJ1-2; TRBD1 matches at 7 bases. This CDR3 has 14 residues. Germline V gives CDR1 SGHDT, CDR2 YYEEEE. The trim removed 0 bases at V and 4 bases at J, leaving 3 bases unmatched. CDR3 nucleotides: TGTGCCAGCAGCTTGGGACAGGGCGGCTATGGCTACACCTTC. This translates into CASSLGQGGYGYTF.

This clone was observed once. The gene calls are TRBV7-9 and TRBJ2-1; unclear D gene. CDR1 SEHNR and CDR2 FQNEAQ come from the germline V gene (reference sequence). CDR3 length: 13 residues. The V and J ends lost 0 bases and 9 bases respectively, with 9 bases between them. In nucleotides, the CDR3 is TGTGCCAGCAGCTTAGCGCGGCGAGCTGAGCAGTTCTTC. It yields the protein CASSLARRAEQFF.

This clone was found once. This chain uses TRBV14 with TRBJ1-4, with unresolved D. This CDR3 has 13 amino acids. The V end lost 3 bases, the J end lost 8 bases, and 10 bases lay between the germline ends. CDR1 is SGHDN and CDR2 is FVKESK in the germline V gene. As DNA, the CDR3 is TGTGCCAGCAGCCAGCGAGCAAACGAAAAACTGTTTTTT. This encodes CASSQRANEKLFF.